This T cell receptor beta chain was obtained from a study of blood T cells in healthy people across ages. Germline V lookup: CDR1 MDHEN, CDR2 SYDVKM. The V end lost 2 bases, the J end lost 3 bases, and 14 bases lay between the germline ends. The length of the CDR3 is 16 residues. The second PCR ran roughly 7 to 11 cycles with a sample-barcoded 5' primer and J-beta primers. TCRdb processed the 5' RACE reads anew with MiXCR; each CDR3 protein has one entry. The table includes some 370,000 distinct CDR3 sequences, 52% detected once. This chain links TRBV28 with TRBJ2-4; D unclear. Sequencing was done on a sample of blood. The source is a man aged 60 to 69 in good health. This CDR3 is CASSLVPGRDKNIQYF. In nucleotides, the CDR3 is TGTGCCAGCAGTTTAGTCCCGGGTAGGGACAAAAACATTCAGTACTTC.